A selection of T cell receptor beta chains follows, all from one sample in a study of blood T cell repertoires in COVID-19. The protocol was immunoSEQ multiplex PCR, while the TCRdb copy is restricted to in-frame clones and leaves out a portion. The sample contains around 100,000 clones, roughly nine tenths of which appear only once. Specimen: peripheral blood. Source of these receptors: a woman older than 75 with acute or convalescent COVID-19. CDR3s include the opening cysteine and the closing phenylalanine or tryptophan. D genes are given only for firm matches. A clone size is listed for some rows: how often the clone was seen (once, few, many), or a class if it is expanded.

clone_size	j_call	d_call	v_call	cdr3_aa	cdr3_nt
.	TRBJ2-7	.	TRBV21-1	CASSKVRRSYEQYF	TGTGCCAGCAGCAAAGTTAGGAGGTCCTACGAGCAGTACTTC
.	TRBJ2-1	TRBD1	TRBV7-2	CASSEGQLSSYNEQFF	TGTGCCAGCAGCGAGGGACAGCTCTCCTCCTACAATGAGCAGTTCTTC
.	TRBJ2-7	TRBD2	TRBV11-3	CASSLDGSRTSGGYEQYF	TGTGCCAGCAGCTTAGATGGCAGCCGGACATCGGGGGGCTACGAGCAGTACTTC
.	TRBJ2-2	TRBD2	TRBV11-2	CASSLSGGPPGTGELFF	TGTGCCAGCAGCTTGAGCGGGGGGCCCCCCGGCACCGGGGAGCTGTTTTTT
.	TRBJ1-2	TRBD1	TRBV27	CASSFGTGVSNYGYTF	TGTGCCAGCAGTTTCGGGACAGGGGTTTCTAACTATGGCTACACCTTC
.	TRBJ2-7	TRBD1	TRBV10-2	CASMRQGANEQYF	TGCGCCAGCATGAGACAGGGGGCTAACGAGCAGTACTTC
many	TRBJ1-2	.	TRBV3-1/TRBV3-2	CASSQAVRRRANYGYTF	TGTGCCAGCAGCCAAGCCGTCAGGCGGAGGGCGAACTATGGCTACACCTTC
.	TRBJ2-3	.	TRBV20-1	CSASPRDTQYF	TGCAGTGCTAGTCCGCGGGATACGCAGTATTTT
many	TRBJ1-6	TRBD1	TRBV6-1	CASSEGQGYSPLHF	TGTGCCAGCAGTGAAGGACAGGGCTATTCACCCCTCCACTTT
few	TRBJ1-3	.	TRBV29-1	CSVDLGNTIYF	TGCAGCGTTGATCTTGGAAACACCATATATTTT
.	TRBJ1-6	TRBD1	TRBV4-1	CASSQAPGQGRNSPLHF	TGCGCCAGCAGCCAAGCGCCCGGACAGGGGAGGAATTCACCCCTCCACTTT
.	TRBJ1-5	TRBD1	TRBV6-1	CASSESTGGGNQPQHF	TGTGCCAGCAGTGAATCCACAGGGGGAGGCAATCAGCCCCAGCATTTT
.	TRBJ1-6	TRBD1	TRBV2	CASSEGDSSYNSPLHF	TGTGCCAGCAGTGAAGGGGACAGTTCCTATAATTCACCCCTCCACTTT
.	TRBJ2-3	.	TRBV12-3/TRBV12-4	CASNHQGDTQYF	TGTGCCAGCAATCACCAGGGCGATACGCAGTATTTT
once	TRBJ1-3	TRBD1	TRBV7-2	CASSPGQGYRSGNTIYF	TGTGCCAGCAGCCCAGGACAGGGTTACCGCTCTGGAAACACCATATATTTT
.	TRBJ2-7	.	TRBV5-6	CASSRLSGYEQYF	TGTGCCAGCAGCCGTTTGTCCGGGTACGAGCAGTACTTC
.	TRBJ2-2	TRBD2	TRBV10-3	CAISERLAGGPIGGELFF	TGTGCCATCAGTGAGAGACTAGCGGGGGGGCCGATTGGCGGGGAGCTGTTTTTT
.	TRBJ2-7	.	TRBV28	CASKRQNSYEQYF	TGTGCCAGCAAAAGACAGAACTCCTACGAGCAGTACTTC
.	TRBJ2-7	.	TRBV5-4	CASSPRRGHPPSYEQYF	TGTGCCAGCAGCCCCCGGCGGGGGCACCCGCCTTCCTACGAGCAGTACTTC
once	TRBJ2-7	TRBD2	TRBV25-1	CASSESLAGPPYEQYF	TGTGCCAGCAGTGAATCACTAGCGGGTCCTCCCTACGAGCAGTACTTC
.	TRBJ2-7	TRBD1	TRBV10-3	CAISEVVRDSAYEQYF	TGTGCCATCAGTGAGGTTGTCCGGGACAGCGCCTACGAGCAGTACTTC
.	TRBJ2-1	TRBD2	TRBV3-1/TRBV3-2	CASSYSGGTSYNEQFF	TGTGCCAGCAGCTATAGCGGGGGGACCTCCTACAATGAGCAGTTCTTC
.	TRBJ2-1	.	TRBV20-1	CSARPVDEQFF	TGCAGTGCTAGGCCGGTGGATGAGCAGTTCTTC
.	TRBJ2-7	.	TRBV7-9	CASSLVASGTQVYEQYF	TGTGCCAGCAGCTTAGTAGCCTCCGGGACACAAGTATACGAGCAGTACTTC
.	TRBJ2-7	.	TRBV28	CASSLGGRSPDEQYF	TGTGCCAGCAGTTTAGGGGGCAGATCTCCTGACGAGCAGTACTTC
.	TRBJ2-7	.	TRBV28	CASSDFGGYEQYF	TGTGCCAGCAGCGACTTCGGGGGCTACGAGCAGTACTTC
.	TRBJ1-5	.	TRBV20-1	CSASLGGAPWGNQPQHF	TGCAGTGCTAGTCTCGGCGGGGCGCCATGGGGCAATCAGCCCCAGCATTTT
.	TRBJ1-1	.	TRBV28	CASSLTAVNTEAFF	TGTGCCAGCAGTTTAACAGCGGTGAACACTGAAGCTTTCTTT
.	TRBJ1-5	.	TRBV27	CASSSLGGNQPQHF	TGTGCCAGCAGTTCTCTAGGGGGCAATCAGCCCCAGCATTTT
.	TRBJ1-3	.	TRBV13	CASSLNRATGGNTIYF	TGTGCCAGCAGCTTAAACAGGGCAACGGGTGGAAACACCATATATTTT
.	TRBJ2-2	.	TRBV5-8	CASSPRVANTGELFF	TGTGCCAGCAGCCCTCGGGTAGCGAACACCGGGGAGCTGTTTTTT
.	TRBJ1-2	TRBD1	TRBV7-6	CASSAQGAYGYTF	TGTGCCAGCAGCGCACAGGGGGCCTATGGCTACACCTTC
.	TRBJ2-3	.	TRBV2	CASSELYYSTDTQYF	TGTGCCAGCAGTGAATTGTACTACAGCACAGATACGCAGTATTTT
.	TRBJ1-1	.	TRBV7-3	CASSATANTEAFF	TGTGCCAGCAGCGCCACAGCGAACACTGAAGCTTTCTTT
.	TRBJ1-1	.	TRBV4-3	CASSQEGLTWTSSNTEAFF	TGCGCCAGCAGCCAAGAGGGGCTGACATGGACCAGCAGCAACACTGAAGCTTTCTTT
.	TRBJ1-1	TRBD1	TRBV27	CASSSTGGGEAFF	TGTGCCAGCAGTTCGACAGGGGGAGGTGAAGCTTTCTTT
.	TRBJ2-2	TRBD1	TRBV24-1	CATSDWDRADTGELFF	TGTGCCACCAGTGATTGGGACAGGGCGGACACCGGGGAGCTGTTTTTT
.	TRBJ1-6	.	TRBV4-1	CASSQVTGSSYNSPLHF	TGCGCCAGCAGCCAAGTAACAGGAAGCTCCTATAATTCACCCCTCCACTTT
.	TRBJ1-4	TRBD1	TRBV27	CASSRTGGITNEKLFF	TGTGCCAGCAGTAGGACAGGGGGAATCACTAATGAAAAACTGTTTTTT
.	TRBJ2-5	TRBD1	TRBV7-9	CASSSGTGVEETQYF	TGTGCCAGCAGCTCGGGGACAGGGGTGGAAGAGACCCAGTACTTC
.	TRBJ2-3	TRBD2	TRBV5-1	CASSSLAGGPGTDTQYF	TGCGCCAGCAGCTCCCTAGCGGGGGGGCCAGGCACAGATACGCAGTATTTT
.	TRBJ2-3	.	TRBV20-1	CSASQGSSTDTQYF	TGCAGTGCTAGTCAGGGTTCTAGCACAGATACGCAGTATTTT
.	TRBJ2-5	.	TRBV11-2	CASSLGDWAVGQETQYF	TGTGCCAGCAGCTTAGGGGACTGGGCGGTCGGGCAAGAGACCCAGTACTTC
.	TRBJ2-5	TRBD1	TRBV7-8	CASSLGQGLRVYQETQYF	TGTGCCAGCAGCTTGGGACAGGGATTAAGGGTGTACCAAGAGACCCAGTACTTC
.	TRBJ1-1	TRBD1	TRBV28	CASTSIGTGNWKAFF	TGTGCCAGCACCTCAATTGGGACAGGGAATTGGAAAGCTTTCTTT
.	TRBJ2-2	TRBD2	TRBV6-1	CASSGGLASYTNTGELFF	TGTGCCAGCAGTGGGGGACTAGCGTCGTATACGAACACCGGGGAGCTGTTTTTT
.	TRBJ1-5	.	TRBV27	CASSFQGLGNQPQHF	TGTGCCAGCAGTTTCCAGGGGTTGGGCAATCAGCCCCAGCATTTT
few	TRBJ2-6	.	TRBV14	CASTSGVGANVLTF	TGTGCCAGCACCTCAGGTGTAGGGGCCAACGTCCTGACTTTC
.	TRBJ1-2	.	TRBV2	CASSQQGNNYGYTF	TGTGCCAGCAGTCAACAGGGAAACAACTATGGCTACACCTTC
.	TRBJ2-7	.	TRBV3-1/TRBV3-2	CASSQDSTGWSSYEQYF	TGTGCCAGCAGCCAAGATAGCACAGGGTGGTCGAGCTACGAGCAGTACTTC
.	TRBJ2-5	.	TRBV4-3	CASSQEYRVVAETQYF	TGCGCCAGCAGCCAAGAGTACAGGGTCGTGGCGGAGACCCAGTACTTC
.	TRBJ1-5	TRBD1	TRBV28	CASSLGQRQPQHF	TGTGCCAGCAGTTTGGGACAGCGACAGCCCCAGCATTTT
.	TRBJ2-5	TRBD1	TRBV29-1	CSVPRQGWETQYF	TGCAGCGTTCCTCGACAGGGATGGGAGACCCAGTACTTC
.	TRBJ2-1	TRBD1	TRBV19	CASKRDRGLNEQFF	TGTGCCAGTAAACGGGACAGGGGACTCAATGAGCAGTTCTTC
.	TRBJ1-4	.	TRBV7-9	CASSLTGNGNEKLFF	TGTGCCAGCAGCTTAACAGGGAATGGTAATGAAAAACTGTTTTTT
.	TRBJ1-6	TRBD1	TRBV30	CAWSLGQDAPLHF	TGTGCCTGGAGTCTCGGACAGGACGCACCCCTCCACTTT
.	TRBJ1-2	.	TRBV12-3/TRBV12-4	CASSSTVGYGYTF	TGTGCCAGCAGTTCGACAGTAGGTTATGGCTACACCTTC
.	TRBJ1-6	.	TRBV6-2/TRBV6-3	CASSDTGISSPLHF	TGTGCCAGCAGCGATACAGGGATTTCTTCACCCCTCCACTTT
.	TRBJ2-1	.	TRBV6-5	CASSYSSLYNEQFF	TGTGCCAGCAGTTACTCGAGCTTGTACAATGAGCAGTTCTTC